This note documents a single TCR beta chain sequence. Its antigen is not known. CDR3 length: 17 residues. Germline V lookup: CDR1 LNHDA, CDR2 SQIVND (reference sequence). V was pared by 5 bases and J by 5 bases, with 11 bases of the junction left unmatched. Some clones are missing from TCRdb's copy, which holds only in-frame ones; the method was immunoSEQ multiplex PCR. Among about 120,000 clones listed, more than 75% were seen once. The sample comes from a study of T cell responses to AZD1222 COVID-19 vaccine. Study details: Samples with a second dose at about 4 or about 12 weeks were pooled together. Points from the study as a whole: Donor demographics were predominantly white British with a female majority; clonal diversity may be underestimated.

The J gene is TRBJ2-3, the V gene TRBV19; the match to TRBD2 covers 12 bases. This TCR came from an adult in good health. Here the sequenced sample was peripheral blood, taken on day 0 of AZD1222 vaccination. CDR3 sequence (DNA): TGTGCCAGTAGTCCCGGACTAGCGGGGCCGTGGGGAGATACGCAGTATTTT. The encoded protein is CASSPGLAGPWGDTQYF.